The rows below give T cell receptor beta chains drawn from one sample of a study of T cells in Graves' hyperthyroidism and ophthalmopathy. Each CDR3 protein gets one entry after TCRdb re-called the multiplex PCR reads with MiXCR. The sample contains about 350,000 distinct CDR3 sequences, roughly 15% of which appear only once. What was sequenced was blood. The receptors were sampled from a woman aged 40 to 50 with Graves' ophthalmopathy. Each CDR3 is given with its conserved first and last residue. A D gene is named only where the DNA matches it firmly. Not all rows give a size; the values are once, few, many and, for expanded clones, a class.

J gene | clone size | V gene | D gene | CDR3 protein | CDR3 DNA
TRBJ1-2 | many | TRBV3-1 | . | CASSWTDYGYTF | TGTGCCAGCAGTTGGACAGACTATGGCTACACCTTC
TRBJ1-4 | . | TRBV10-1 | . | CAPPGKVAITNEKLFF | TGCGCCCCACCGGGGAAGGTAGCAATAACTAATGAAAAACTGTTTTTT
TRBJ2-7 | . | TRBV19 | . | CASSMIKSEQYF | TGTGCCAGTAGTATGATTAAGAGCGAGCAGTACTTC
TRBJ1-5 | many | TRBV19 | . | CASSIDPWGSNQPQHF | TGTGCCAGTAGTATAGATCCTTGGGGTAGCAATCAGCCCCAGCATTTT
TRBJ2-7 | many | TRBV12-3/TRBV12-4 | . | CASTQTGSSYEQYF | TGTGCCAGCACCCAAACAGGTAGCTCCTACGAGCAGTACTTC
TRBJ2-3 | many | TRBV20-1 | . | CSASPHSRGITDTQYF | TGCAGTGCTAGCCCCCACAGCCGGGGGATAACAGATACGCAGTATTTT
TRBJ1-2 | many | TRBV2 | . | CASSEAGADGYTF | TGTGCCAGCAGTGAAGCGGGGGCTGATGGCTACACCTTC
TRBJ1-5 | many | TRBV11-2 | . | CASSAAASNQPQHF | TGTGCCAGCAGCGCCGCGGCGAGCAATCAGCCCCAGCATTTT
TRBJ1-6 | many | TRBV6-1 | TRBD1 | CASRTDRAGSSPLHF | TGTGCCAGCAGGACCGACAGGGCAGGTAGTTCACCCCTCCACTTT
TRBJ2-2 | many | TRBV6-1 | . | CASSLTLNTGELFF | TGTGCCAGCAGCCTGACACTGAACACCGGGGAGCTGTTTTTT
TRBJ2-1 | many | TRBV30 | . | CAWSDPGGRSSYNEQFF | TGTGCCTGGAGTGATCCCGGAGGGAGAAGCTCCTACAATGAGCAGTTCTTC
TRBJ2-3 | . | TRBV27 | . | CASSSRTGDTQYF | TGTGCCAGCAGTTCAAGGACTGGAGATACGCAGTATTTT
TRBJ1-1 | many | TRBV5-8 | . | CASSPPLPYTEAFF | TGTGCCAGCAGTCCCCCTCTCCCCTACACTGAAGCTTTCTTT
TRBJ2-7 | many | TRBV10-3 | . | CAISVGSHEQYF | TGTGCCATCAGTGTCGGCAGCCACGAGCAGTACTTC
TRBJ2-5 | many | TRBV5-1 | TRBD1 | CASSFGDRGFGETQYF | TGCGCCAGCAGCTTTGGTGACAGGGGATTTGGAGAGACCCAGTACTTC
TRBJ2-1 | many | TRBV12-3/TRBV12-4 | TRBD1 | CVSSLNRQGWGSEQFF | TGTGTCAGCAGTCTTAACCGACAGGGGTGGGGAAGTGAGCAGTTCTTC
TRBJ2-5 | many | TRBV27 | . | CASRLMGLGETQYF | TGTGCCAGCAGATTAATGGGGCTTGGTGAGACCCAGTACTTC
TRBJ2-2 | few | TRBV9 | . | CASSVGPTNTGELFF | TGTGCCAGCAGCGTAGGTCCGACGAACACCGGGGAGCTGTTTTTT
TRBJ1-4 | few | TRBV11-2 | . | CASRGLATNEKLFF | TGTGCCAGCAGAGGACTCGCCACTAATGAAAAACTGTTTTTT
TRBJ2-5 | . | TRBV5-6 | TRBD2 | CASSLGQTSGRETQYF | TGTGCCAGCAGCTTGGGCCAGACTAGCGGGCGAGAGACCCAGTACTTC
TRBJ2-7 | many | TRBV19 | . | CASRPTGSSYEQYF | TGTGCCAGCAGACCCACCGGAAGCTCCTACGAGCAGTACTTC
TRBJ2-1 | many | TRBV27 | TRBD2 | CASARTSGGIYEQFF | TGTGCCAGCGCGAGGACTAGCGGGGGGATTTATGAGCAGTTCTTC
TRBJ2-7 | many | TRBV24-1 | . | CATGGEQYF | TGTGCCACCGGCGGAGAGCAGTACTTC
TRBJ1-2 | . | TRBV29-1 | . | CSVEGKNYGYTF | TGCAGCGTTGAAGGGAAGAACTATGGCTACACCTTC
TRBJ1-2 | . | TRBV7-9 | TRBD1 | CASSLGLITGGDSGYTF | TGTGCCAGCAGCTTAGGATTAATTACAGGGGGCGATTCTGGCTACACCTTC
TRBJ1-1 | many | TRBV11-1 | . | CASSTPDGAVSEAFF | TGTGCCAGCAGCACACCAGACGGAGCAGTCTCTGAAGCTTTCTTT
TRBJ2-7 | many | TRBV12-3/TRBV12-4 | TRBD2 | CASSLRRGSGGPGNEQYF | TGTGCCAGCAGTTTAAGGCGGGGTAGCGGGGGCCCGGGAAACGAGCAGTACTTC
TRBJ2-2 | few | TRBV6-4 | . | CASQTDGTGELFF | TGTGCCAGCCAGACAGACGGCACCGGGGAGCTGTTTTTT
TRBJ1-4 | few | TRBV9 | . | CASSAGGWGGSGEKLFF | TGTGCCAGCAGCGCTGGGGGATGGGGGGGTAGCGGTGAAAAACTGTTTTTT
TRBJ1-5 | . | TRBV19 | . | CASKGRAVPYSNQPQHF | TGTGCCAGTAAGGGAAGGGCAGTCCCCTATAGCAATCAGCCCCAGCATTTT
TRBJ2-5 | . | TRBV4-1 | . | CASSQRTTGETQYF | TGCGCCAGCAGCCAACGGACTACGGGAGAGACCCAGTACTTC
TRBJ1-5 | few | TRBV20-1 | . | CSARGLGGHQPQHF | TGCAGTGCTAGAGGTCTGGGAGGTCATCAGCCCCAGCATTTT
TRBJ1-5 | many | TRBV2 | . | CASRGQDFNQPQHF | TGTGCCAGCAGGGGCCAGGATTTCAATCAGCCCCAGCATTTT
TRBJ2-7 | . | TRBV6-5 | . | CASSYFRRSSYEQYF | TGTGCCAGCAGTTACTTCAGGAGAAGCTCCTACGAGCAGTACTTC